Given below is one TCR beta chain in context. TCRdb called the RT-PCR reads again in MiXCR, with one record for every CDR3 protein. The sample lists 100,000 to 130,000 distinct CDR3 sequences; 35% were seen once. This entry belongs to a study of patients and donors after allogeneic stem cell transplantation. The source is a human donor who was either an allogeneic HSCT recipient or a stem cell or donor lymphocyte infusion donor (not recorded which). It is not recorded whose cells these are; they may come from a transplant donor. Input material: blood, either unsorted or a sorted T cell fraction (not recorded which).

The CDR3: CASSFSRGDYEQYF. The CDR3 nucleotides read TGCGCCAGCAGCTTCAGCAGGGGTGACTACGAGCAGTACTTC. The V gene is TRBV5-1, the J gene TRBJ2-7, with D possibly being TRBD1 (6 bases). Trimming took 2 bases from V and 3 from J, leaving 12 bases between them. This CDR3 has 14 residues. Germline V gene sequence: CDR1 SGHRS, CDR2 YFSETQ.